This T cell receptor beta chain comes out of a study of cytomegalovirus exposure and HLA in healthy donors. Study-level information: Later, an analysis reported that the 110 or so validation repertoires had used the same platform as the approximately 630 first-cohort repertoires. Whole-study results and caveats: Cytomegalovirus association was assigned to about 150 TCR beta chains.

Germline-derived CDR1 and CDR2 are SEHNR and FQNEAQ (reference sequence). V gave up 1 base and J gave up 1 base, with 7 bases separating them. This CDR3 comprises 14 residues. As to this clone: Its target is unknown.

The donors were members of the validation cohort, which comprised about 120 subjects and was separate from the first cohort of 600 to 850 subjects. The data were produced by immunoSEQ multiplex PCR, yet TCRdb's version contains in-frame clones alone and is incomplete. The top ten hold less than 3% of the sample, which has about 75,000 clones, around four fifths seen once. The clonotype was recovered from a young man in good health and CMV-seronegative. The sample taken for sequencing was PBMCs. The J gene is TRBJ1-1, the V gene TRBV7-9, with no clear D. For the CDR3, the DNA is TGTGCCAGCAGCTTAGTACAGAGGAACACTGAAGCTTTCTTT. This sequence encodes CASSLVQRNTEAFF.